This record covers a single T cell receptor (beta chain). This sample stems from a study of blood T cell repertoires in COVID-19. Study information: T cells, B-cell-depleted T cells, or PBMCs supplied cDNA or gDNA.

Looked up from germline, CDR1 is SGHRS and CDR2 is YFSETQ. Deletions cut 2 bases from V and 6 bases from J, with 9 bases between. The CDR3 runs to 13 residues. Here immunoSEQ multiplex PCR was the method, and the copy in TCRdb shows in-frame clones only, minus some. Of 75,000 to 95,000 clones listed, approximately 88% are singletons. Material for sequencing was peripheral blood. This chain links TRBV5-1 with TRBJ2-4, with a tentative D call TRBD1 (5 bases). The sequence was collected from a man between 60 and 75 years old with acute or convalescent COVID-19. CDR3 DNA sequence: TGCGCCAGCAGCTTACAGGCCCCAAACATTCAGTACTTC. Translated: CASSLQAPNIQYF.